The 25 T cell receptor beta chains given below trace back to one sample, sequenced in a study of Tregs in tolerant kidney transplant recipients (dated by TCRdb to the late 2010s). Library creation used the immunoSEQ multiplex PCR assay. TCRdb holds this immuneACCESS table with in-frame rearrangements only. Some clones are missing; in checked studies, unresolved V genes explain under half, and the rest has no known cause. This sample comprises about 94,000 clones, 93% of them detected only once. In total, the top ten clones hold 0.46% of the sample. Taken with the paper, the label for time point translates to: blood sample drawn before combined kidney and bone marrow transplant. Sequences were derived from CD4+ T cells from blood, sampled before the transplant. The source is a human donor who received a combined kidney and bone marrow transplant.

The CDR3 DNA is TGCAGCGCACGGGACAGGGTAAACCCGGATGGCTACACCTTC. This gives the protein CSARDRVNPDGYTF. The chain has TRBV29-1 and TRBJ1-2; 9 bases match TRBD1. Per germline, CDR1 SQVTM and CDR2 ANQGSEA. Germline trimming cut 7 bases from V and 6 bases from J; bases unmatched to any gene: 12. The CDR3 has 14 residues.

The chain carries TRBV5-4 and TRBJ1-1, with D tentatively TRBD1 (5 bases). The CDR3 has 14 residues. Between the trimmed V and J ends, which lost 6 bases and 2 bases, there was a span of 14 bases. The germline V gene encodes CDR1 SGHNT and CDR2 YYREEE (reference sequence). Here the CDR3 DNA reads TGTGCCAGCAAATTGGGGGGGACCAACACTGAAGCTTTCTTT. Translating it yields CASKLGGTNTEAFF.

The chain links TRBV15 to TRBJ2-5; D uncertain. With 1 base removed from V and 4 bases from J, the gap between germline ends came to 7 bases. CDR3 length equals 13 residues. CDR1 is LNHNV and CDR2 is YYDKDF in the germline V gene (reference sequence). CDR3 sequence reads: CATSRVYGETQYF. In nucleotides, the CDR3 is TGTGCCACCAGCAGAGTTTACGGAGAGACCCAGTACTTC.

The rearrangement links TRBV27 to TRBJ2-7; maybe TRBD1 (5 bases). Germline loops: CDR1 MNHEY, CDR2 SMNVEV (reference sequence). The CDR3 is made up of 14 amino acids. With 6 bases removed from V and 3 bases from J, the gap between germline ends came to 15 bases. Here the CDR3 DNA reads TGTGCCAGCAGCTTGGGGCAGGGTCGCTACGAGCAGTACTTC. It codes for CASSLGQGRYEQYF.

V and J are TRBV5-4 and TRBJ2-2; D remains ambiguous. V gave up 0 bases and J gave up 4 bases, with 10 bases separating them. Germline CDR1 is SGHNT and CDR2 is YYREEE (reference sequence). The CDR3 loop spans 15 amino acids. CDR3 DNA: TGTGCCAGCAGCTTGGGCGTATCTGGCACCGGGGAGCTGTTTTTT. Translation: CASSLGVSGTGELFF.

The V gene is TRBV7-2, the J gene TRBJ1-3; D ambiguous. The CDR3 loop spans 13 amino acids. The germline gives CDR1 SGHTA, CDR2 FQGNSA. The V end lost 5 bases, the J end lost 4 bases, and 9 bases lay between the germline ends. Here the CDR3 DNA reads TGTGCCAGCAGCCCACAACACGGAAACACCATATATTTT. Encoded protein: CASSPQHGNTIYF. Using reference TRBV7-2 and TRBJ1-3 for the parts outside the CDR3, the full variable domain is GAGVSQSPSNKVTEKGKDVELRCDPISGHTALYWYRQSLGQGLEFLIYFQGNSAPDKSGLPSDRFSAERTGGSVSTLTIQRTQQEDSAVYLCASSPQHGNTIYFGEGSWLTVV.

A single count supports this clone. The chain couples TRBV4-1 to TRBJ2-1, with 8 bases matching TRBD2. V lost 1 base, J lost 10 bases, and 9 bases stayed unmatched. This CDR3 region has 15 residues. Germline V gives CDR1 MGHRA, CDR2 YSYEKL. The DNA for the CDR3 is TGCGCCAGCAGCCAAGTTGGCGGGGGGCTGATAGAGCAGTTCTTC. Protein sequence: CASSQVGGGLIEQFF.

The chain is built from TRBV18 and TRBJ2-3; weak D call: TRBD2 (6 bases). CDR1 and CDR2 (germline): KGHSH, LQKENI. The V and J ends lost 0 bases and 1 base respectively, with 8 bases between them. The CDR3 spans 15 residues. Here the CDR3 DNA reads TGTGCCAGCTCACCACCGGGACTTGGCACAGATACGCAGTATTTT. Translated, it gives CASSPPGLGTDTQYF. The whole variable domain, remainder taken from reference TRBV18 and TRBJ2-3, is NAGVMQNPRHLVRRRGQEARLRCSPMKGHSHVYWYRQLPEEGLKFMVYLQKENIIDESGMPKERFSAEFPKEGPSILRIQQVVRGDSAAYFCASSPPGLGTDTQYFGPGTRLTVL.

The chain has TRBV18 and TRBJ1-2; 9 nucleotides line up with TRBD1. This CDR3 is 17 amino acids long. Losses at the gene ends were 8 bases for V and 4 bases for J; bases not matched to a gene: 17. Germline values: CDR1 KGHSH, CDR2 LQKENI. The CDR3 nucleotides are TGTGCCAGCCGAGCCGGGACAGGGCGAGGAGAGCCCTATGGCTACACCTTC. Translation gives CASRAGTGRGEPYGYTF.

This clone was picked up one time. The J gene is TRBJ2-2, the V gene TRBV5-1, with 12 positions matching TRBD2. In germline, CDR1 is SGHRS, CDR2 YFSETQ. V lost 6 bases and J lost 1; bases outside the gene matches: 7. CDR3 size: 17 residues. Written as DNA, the CDR3 is TGCGCCAGCACCCCTCTGACTAGCGGGGGGAACACCGGGGAGCTGTTTTTT. It translates to CASTPLTSGGNTGELFF. Complete variable domain (other parts from reference TRBV5-1 and TRBJ2-2): KAGVTQTPRYLIKTRGQQVTLSCSPISGHRSVSWYQQTPGQGLQFLFEYFSETQRNKGNFPGRFSGRQFSNSRSEMNVSTLELGDSALYLCASTPLTSGGNTGELFFGEGSRLTVL.

This rearrangement joins TRBV4-2 to TRBJ1-3; D perhaps matches TRBD1 (5 bases). The CDR3 length is 15 residues. Trimming left V 0 bases short and J 5 bases short, with 11 bases between. The germline gives CDR1 LGHNA, CDR2 YNFKEQ. The CDR3 sequence: CASSQDGGGRNTIYF. The CDR3 region has the DNA TGTGCCAGCAGCCAAGATGGCGGGGGTAGAAACACCATATATTTT.

The chain joins TRBV18 to TRBJ1-3, with TRBD1 matching 8 bases. V lost 1 base to trimming and J lost 0 bases; unmatched junction nucleotides: 5. The CDR3 runs 17 residues. Germline loops: CDR1 KGHSH, CDR2 LQKENI. CDR3: CASSPRTGQGSGNTIYF. Written as DNA, the CDR3 is TGTGCCAGCTCACCACGAACAGGACAGGGCTCTGGAAACACCATATATTTT.

V is TRBV9 and J is TRBJ1-6; TRBD1 agrees at 11 bases. Losses at the gene ends were 6 bases for V and 9 bases for J; bases not matched to a gene: 2. Germline V lookup: CDR1 SGDLS, CDR2 YYNGEE. The CDR3 totals 13 residues. CDR3 coding DNA: TGTGCCAGCACCGGGACAGGGGGTTCACCCCTCCACTTT. Its protein product is CASTGTGGSPLHF. Full variable domain (missing parts from reference TRBV9 and TRBJ1-6): DSGVTQTPKHLITATGQRVTLRCSPRSGDLSVYWYQQSLDQGLQFLIQYYNGEERAKGNILERFSAQQFPDLHSELNLSSLELGDSALYFCASTGTGGSPLHFGNGTRLTVT.

This chain links TRBV2 with TRBJ2-6; TRBD1 agrees at 8 bases. The CDR3 has 16 amino acids. Trimming cost V 1 base and J 2 bases; bases outside gene matches: 1. The germline gives CDR1 SNHLY, CDR2 FYNNEI. This CDR3 reads CASSEVTGAGANVLTF. The CDR3 DNA sequence: TGTGCCAGCAGTGAAGTGACAGGGGCTGGGGCCAACGTCCTGACTTTC.

The chain links TRBV7-6 to TRBJ2-1; weak D call: TRBD2 (7 bases). V lost 1 base to trimming and J lost 5 bases, with 18 bases between them. Germline V gene sequence: CDR1 SGHVS, CDR2 FNYEAQ. This CDR3 spans 17 amino acids. CDR3 DNA sequence: TGTGCCAGCAGCTTAGTCGGGGGGCCGCTCCCTAACAATGAGCAGTTCTTC. Encoded protein: CASSLVGGPLPNNEQFF.

The chain has TRBV2 and TRBJ2-7; no clear D. The CDR3 extends over 11 amino acids. V was pared by 6 bases and J by 3 bases, with 6 bases between. Germline CDR1 reads SNHLY; CDR2 reads FYNNEI. The CDR3 here is CASRRSYEQYF. As DNA, the CDR3 is TGTGCCAGCAGGAGGAGCTACGAGCAGTACTTC.

The V gene is TRBV5-1, the J gene TRBJ1-1; tentatively, D is TRBD1 (6 bases). The CDR3 length is 14 residues. Trimming cost V 2 bases and J 0 bases, with 8 bases left between them. Germline V gene sequence: CDR1 SGHRS, CDR2 YFSETQ. The CDR3 nucleotides are TGCGCCAGCAGCTTTGGGACATTGAACACTGAAGCTTTCTTT. It specifies CASSFGTLNTEAFF.

V is TRBV5-1 and J is TRBJ1-1; D is ambiguous. The CDR3 is 14 amino acids. Germline CDR1 SGHRS, CDR2 YFSETQ. Deletions cut 2 bases from V and 1 base from J, with 9 bases between. This chain's CDR3 is CASSFHRKNTEAFF. The CDR3, as DNA: TGCGCCAGCAGCTTCCACAGAAAGAACACTGAAGCTTTCTTT.

The chain links TRBV9 to TRBJ2-2; a weak D match, TRBD1 (6 bases). Germline loops: CDR1 SGDLS, CDR2 YYNGEE. The V end lost 2 bases, the J end lost 0 bases, and 8 bases lay between the germline ends. The CDR3 is 15 residues long. The CDR3 sequence is CASSVWTANTGELFF. The CDR3 nucleotides are TGTGCCAGCAGCGTCTGGACAGCGAACACCGGGGAGCTGTTTTTT.

This clone was counted only a few times. The chain is built from TRBV5-6 and TRBJ2-7; 12 bases agree with TRBD2. Germline V CDR1 and CDR2: SGHDT, YYEEEE. This CDR3 has 16 amino acids. The junction had 4 bases not matched to a gene; V was cut back by 3 bases and J by 0 bases. The CDR3 nucleotides are TGTGCCAGCAGCTATAAGACTAGCGGGAGCTCCTACGAGCAGTACTTC. Protein sequence: CASSYKTSGSSYEQYF.

This clone is a singleton in its sample. The chain employs TRBV6-1 and TRBJ1-5; D unclear. This CDR3 is built from 14 residues. Germline V gene lookup returns CDR1 MNHNS and CDR2 SASEGT. Trimming cost V 7 bases and J 7 bases, with 17 bases left between them. The CDR3 DNA sequence: TGTGCCAGCACCCTGGAGGGAGCGGGGCAGCCCCAGCATTTT. Its protein is CASTLEGAGQPQHF.

This chain connects TRBV18 to TRBJ1-2; 8 positions agree with TRBD1. With V trimmed by 3 bases and J by 4 bases, 13 bases remained unmatched. From germline, CDR1 is KGHSH and CDR2 LQKENI. The CDR3 has 17 amino acids. The CDR3 spells CASSPLSSGTGTYGYTF. In DNA form, the CDR3 reads TGTGCCAGCTCACCCCTCTCATCCGGGACAGGAACCTATGGCTACACCTTC.

The rearrangement joins TRBV15 to TRBJ1-3; tentatively, D is TRBD1 (5 bases). V dropped 3 bases and J dropped 4 bases, with 16 bases sitting between them. Looked up from germline, CDR1 is LNHNV and CDR2 is YYDKDF (reference sequence). This CDR3 is built from 16 residues. The CDR3 protein is CATSSLPDRGGNTIYF. CDR3 DNA: TGTGCCACCAGCAGCCTCCCTGACAGAGGAGGAAACACCATATATTTT.

The genes are TRBV28 and TRBJ2-3, with 7 bases that match TRBD2. Germline V CDR1 and CDR2: MDHEN, SYDVKM. The CDR3 consists of 15 residues. CDR3 in amino acids: CAGRGGGGGTDTQYF. CDR3 coding DNA: TGTGCTGGCCGCGGGGGTGGTGGGGGCACAGATACGCAGTATTTT. Based on the CDR3 plus reference TRBV28 and TRBJ2-3, the full variable domain is DVKVTQSSRYLVKRTGEKVFLECVQDMDHENMFWYRQDPGLGLRLIYFSYDVKMKEKGDIPEGYSVSREKKERFSLILESASTNQTSMYLCAGRGGGGGTDTQYFGPGTRLTVL.

This chain uses TRBV4-2 with TRBJ2-5; the match to TRBD2 covers 7 bases. The J segment lost 1 base and the V segment lost 3 bases, leaving 8 bases of the junction unmatched. The CDR3 runs 16 residues. The germline V gene encodes CDR1 LGHNA and CDR2 YNFKEQ. CDR3 sequence: CASSHGGGALQETQYF. The DNA of the CDR3 is TGTGCCAGCAGCCATGGGGGGGGAGCGCTCCAAGAGACCCAGTACTTC.